This TCR beta chain was sequenced for a study of shared clonotypes between healthy human individuals. General study findings and limits: Relative to memory subsets, naive subsets generally showed larger estimated richness.

Clones were read by immunoSEQ multiplex PCR, and TCRdb kept only the in-frame ones, dropping some. The sample includes roughly 2,000,000 clones, just under 95% seen only once; the top ten take less than 2%. Germline V gene lookup returns CDR1 SGHDN and CDR2 FVKESK. Trimming pared 2 bases from V and 8 bases from J, leaving 10 bases between. The CDR3 spans 13 residues. As to this clone: Its antigen is as yet unknown.

Terminally differentiated effector memory CD45RA+ cells were excluded by CCR7 positive selection of CD45RO-negative cells. Source material: naive CD8+ T cells from PBMCs. The V call is TRBV14, the J call TRBJ2-1, with D tentatively TRBD2 (6 bases). The sequence was obtained from a man aged 18-30 years in good health. Some clones in this sample may be carry-over from other donors' samples. This chain's CDR3 is CASSQSGGYEQFF. The CDR3 region has the DNA TGTGCCAGCAGCCAATCTGGAGGGTATGAGCAGTTCTTC.